This T cell receptor beta chain was sequenced for a study of tumor-infiltrating lymphocytes in primary liver carcinoma. As for the study in general: Productive TCRbeta reads per sample were roughly 3.5 to 8 million, not differing by tissue. Study conclusions and caveats: Tumor region pairs shared more overlap than did tumor-adjacent and tumor-blood pairs. It was in tumors, not blood, that the top-250-clone fraction was significantly higher (p = 0.039).

Co-extraction of RNA and DNA was performed on about 19-33 mg of unsorted bulk tissue. No treatment had been given to the patients, who were chronically infected with HBV. CDR3 length: 12 residues. Trimming removed 4 bases at V and 3 bases at J, with 6 bases between. Germline V lookup: CDR1 MNHEY, CDR2 SVGAGI. Comment on this clonotype: What it binds is unknown. The missing conserved phenylalanine or tryptophan at the end of this CDR3 makes a read error likely.

Total RNA (roughly 0.45 ug) served as template for TCR beta cDNA synthesis primed by a constant-region primer. What produced the TCR beta libraries was three nested multiplex PCR rounds using slightly modified ARM-PCR. Investigators reported that the first two PCR rounds, at 10 cycles each, used TRBV1-TRBV30 forward primers with a C-beta reverse primer. MiXCR, run by TCRdb on the multiplex PCR reads, gives a single entry per CDR3 protein. Among about 96,000 distinct CDR3 sequences listed, approximately 68% were seen once. Specimen: tumor-adjacent normal liver tissue. The chain uses TRBV6-5 and TRBJ1-2; D gene uncertain. The sequence came from a man aged 40-49 years with primary liver carcinoma and hepatitis B virus infection. The CDR3 DNA reads TGTGCCAGCAGTTCGGGCGACTATGGCTACACCTCC. It specifies CASSSGDYGYTS.